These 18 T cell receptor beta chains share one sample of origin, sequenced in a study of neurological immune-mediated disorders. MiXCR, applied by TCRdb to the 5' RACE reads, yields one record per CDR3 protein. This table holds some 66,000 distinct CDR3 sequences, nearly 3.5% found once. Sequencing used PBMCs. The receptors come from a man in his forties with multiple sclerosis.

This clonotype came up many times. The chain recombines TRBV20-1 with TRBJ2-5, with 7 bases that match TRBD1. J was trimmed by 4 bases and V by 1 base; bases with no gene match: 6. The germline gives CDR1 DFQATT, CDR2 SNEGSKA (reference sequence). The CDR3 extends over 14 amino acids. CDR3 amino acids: CSARVRTGRETQYF. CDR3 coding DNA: TGCAGTGCTAGAGTCCGGACAGGCAGAGAGACCCAGTACTTC.

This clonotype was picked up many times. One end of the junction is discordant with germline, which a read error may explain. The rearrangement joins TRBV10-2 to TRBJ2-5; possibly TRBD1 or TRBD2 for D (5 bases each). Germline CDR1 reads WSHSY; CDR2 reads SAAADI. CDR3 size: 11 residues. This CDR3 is CASSELGDRVF. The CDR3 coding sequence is TGCGCCAGCAGTGAGCTCGGGGACCGGGTATTC.

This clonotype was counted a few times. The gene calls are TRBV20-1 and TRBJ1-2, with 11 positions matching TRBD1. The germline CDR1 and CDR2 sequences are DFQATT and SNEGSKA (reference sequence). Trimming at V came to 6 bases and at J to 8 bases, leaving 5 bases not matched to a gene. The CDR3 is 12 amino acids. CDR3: CSATGQGAGYTF. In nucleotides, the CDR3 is TGCAGTGCAACAGGACAGGGGGCGGGCTACACCTTC.

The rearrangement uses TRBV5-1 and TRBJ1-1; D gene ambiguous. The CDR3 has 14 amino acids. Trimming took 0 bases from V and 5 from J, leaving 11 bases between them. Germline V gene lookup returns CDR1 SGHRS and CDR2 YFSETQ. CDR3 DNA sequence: TGCGCCAGCAGCTTGGTGGGTTGGGAGACTGAAGCTTTCTTT. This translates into CASSLVGWETEAFF.

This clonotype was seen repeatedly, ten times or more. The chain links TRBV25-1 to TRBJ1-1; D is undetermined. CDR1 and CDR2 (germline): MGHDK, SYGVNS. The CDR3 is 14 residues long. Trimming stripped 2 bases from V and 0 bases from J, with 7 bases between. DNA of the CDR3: TGTGCCAGCAGTGAAGTCCAGATGAACACTGAAGCTTTCTTT. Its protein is CASSEVQMNTEAFF. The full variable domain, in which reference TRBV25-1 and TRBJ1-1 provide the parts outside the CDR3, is EADIYQTPRYLVIGTGKKITLECSQTMGHDKMYWYQQDPGMELHLIHYSYGVNSTEKGDLSSESTVSRIRTEHFPLTLESARPSHTSQYLCASSEVQMNTEAFFGQGTRLTVV.

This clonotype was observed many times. CDR3 coding DNA: TGCGCCAGCAGCTTGTCCGGGTTAGGGACTGAAGCTTTCTTT. Amino acid sequence: CASSLSGLGTEAFF. V and J are TRBV5-1 and TRBJ1-1; D remains unclear. This CDR3 is 14 amino acids long. Germline V gene sequence: CDR1 SGHRS, CDR2 YFSETQ. Trimming stripped 1 base from V and 5 bases from J, with 12 bases between. Drawing the rest from reference TRBV5-1 and TRBJ1-1, the complete variable domain is KAGVTQTPRYLIKTRGQQVTLSCSPISGHRSVSWYQQTPGQGLQFLFEYFSETQRNKGNFPGRFSGRQFSNSRSEMNVSTLELGDSALYLCASSLSGLGTEAFFGQGTRLTVV.

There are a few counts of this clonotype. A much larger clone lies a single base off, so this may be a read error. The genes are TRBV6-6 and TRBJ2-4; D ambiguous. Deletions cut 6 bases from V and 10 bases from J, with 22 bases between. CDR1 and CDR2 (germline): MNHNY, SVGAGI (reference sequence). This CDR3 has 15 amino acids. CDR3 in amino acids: CASSPDQNGGKIQYF. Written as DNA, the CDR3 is TGTGCCAGCAGCCCGGACCAAAATGGTGGAAAAATTCAGTACTTC.

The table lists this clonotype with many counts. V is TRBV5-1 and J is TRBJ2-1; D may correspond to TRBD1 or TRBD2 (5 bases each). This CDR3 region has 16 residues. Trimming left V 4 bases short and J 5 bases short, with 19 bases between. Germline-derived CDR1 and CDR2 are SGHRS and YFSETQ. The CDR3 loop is CASSPLTAADHNEQFF. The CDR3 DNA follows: TGCGCCAGCAGCCCGTTGACAGCGGCCGATCACAATGAGCAGTTCTTC.

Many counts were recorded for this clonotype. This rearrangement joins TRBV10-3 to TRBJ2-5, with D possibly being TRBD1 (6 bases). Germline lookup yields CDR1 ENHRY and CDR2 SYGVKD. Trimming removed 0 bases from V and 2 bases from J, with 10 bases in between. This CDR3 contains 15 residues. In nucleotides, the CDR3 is TGTGCCATCAGTGAGTCTGGGGGCCAGCAAGAGACCCAGTACTTC. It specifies CAISESGGQQETQYF.

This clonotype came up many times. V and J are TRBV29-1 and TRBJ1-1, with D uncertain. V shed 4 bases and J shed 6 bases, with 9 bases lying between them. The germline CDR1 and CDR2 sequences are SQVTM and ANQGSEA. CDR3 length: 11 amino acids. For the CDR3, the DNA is TGCAGCGTTGTACCAGTTCCTGAAGCTTTCTTT. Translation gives CSVVPVPEAFF.

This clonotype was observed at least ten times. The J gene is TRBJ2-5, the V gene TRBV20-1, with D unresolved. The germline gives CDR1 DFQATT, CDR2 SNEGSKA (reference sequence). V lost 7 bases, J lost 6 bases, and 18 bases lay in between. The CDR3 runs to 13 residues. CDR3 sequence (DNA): TGCAGTGGATGGTTGGATCCCGTGAAGACCCAGTACTTC. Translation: CSGWLDPVKTQYF.

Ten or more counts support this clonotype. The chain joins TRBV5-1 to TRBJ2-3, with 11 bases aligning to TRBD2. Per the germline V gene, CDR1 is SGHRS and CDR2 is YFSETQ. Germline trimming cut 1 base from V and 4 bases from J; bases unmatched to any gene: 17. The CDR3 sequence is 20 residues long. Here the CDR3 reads CASSLSLAGGVLNNADTQYF. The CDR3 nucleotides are TGCGCCAGCAGCTTGAGTCTAGCGGGAGGAGTGTTAAATAATGCAGATACGCAGTATTTT.

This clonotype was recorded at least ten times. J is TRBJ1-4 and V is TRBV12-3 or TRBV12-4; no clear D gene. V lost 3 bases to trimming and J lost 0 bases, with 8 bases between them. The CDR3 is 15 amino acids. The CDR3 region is CASSLGFATNEKLFF. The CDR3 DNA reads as TGTGCCAGCAGTTTGGGCTTTGCAACTAATGAAAAACTGTTTTTT.

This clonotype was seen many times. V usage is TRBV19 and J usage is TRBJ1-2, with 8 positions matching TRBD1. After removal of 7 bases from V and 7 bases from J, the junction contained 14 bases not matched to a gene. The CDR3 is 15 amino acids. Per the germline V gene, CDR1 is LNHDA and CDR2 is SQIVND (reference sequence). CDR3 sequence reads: CASNPDREGPSGYTF. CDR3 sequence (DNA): TGTGCCAGTAACCCGGACAGGGAAGGGCCCTCTGGCTACACCTTC. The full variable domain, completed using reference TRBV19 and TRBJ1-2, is DGGITQSPKYLFRKEGQNVTLSCEQNLNHDAMYWYRQDPGQGLRLIYYSQIVNDFQKGDIAEGYSVSREKKESFPLTVTSAQKNPTAFYLCASNPDREGPSGYTFGSGTRLTVV.

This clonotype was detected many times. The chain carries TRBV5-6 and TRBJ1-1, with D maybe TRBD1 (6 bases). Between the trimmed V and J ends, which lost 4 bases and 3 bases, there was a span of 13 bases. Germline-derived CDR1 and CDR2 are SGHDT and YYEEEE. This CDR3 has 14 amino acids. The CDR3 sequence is CASSPGQRHTEAFF. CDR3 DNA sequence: TGTGCCAGCAGCCCCGGACAGAGGCACACTGAAGCTTTCTTT.

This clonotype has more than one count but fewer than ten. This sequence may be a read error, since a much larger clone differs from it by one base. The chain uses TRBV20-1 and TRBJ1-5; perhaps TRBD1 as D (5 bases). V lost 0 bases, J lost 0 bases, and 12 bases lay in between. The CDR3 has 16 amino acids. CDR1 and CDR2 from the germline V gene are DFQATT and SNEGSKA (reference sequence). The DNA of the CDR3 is TGCAGTGCTAGAGATCACATAGGGGCTAGCAATCAGCCCCAGCATTTT. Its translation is CSARDHIGASNQPQHF.

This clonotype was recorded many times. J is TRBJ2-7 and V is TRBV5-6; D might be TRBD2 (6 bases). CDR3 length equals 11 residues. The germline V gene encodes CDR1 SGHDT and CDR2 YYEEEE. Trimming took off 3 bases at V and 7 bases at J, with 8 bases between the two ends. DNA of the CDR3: TGTGCCAGCAGCTCAGGAGGGGAGCAGTACTTC. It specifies CASSSGGEQYF.

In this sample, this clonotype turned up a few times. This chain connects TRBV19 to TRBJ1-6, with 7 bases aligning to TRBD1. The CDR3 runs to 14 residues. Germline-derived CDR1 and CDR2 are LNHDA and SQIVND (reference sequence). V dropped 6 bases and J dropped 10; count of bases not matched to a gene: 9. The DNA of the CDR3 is TGTGCCAGTAGACCTACAGGGGATGGATCACCCCTCCACTTT. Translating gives CASRPTGDGSPLHF.